The 21 T cell receptor beta chains listed next were all sequenced from one sample in a study of blood T cell repertoires in COVID-19. Generated by immunoSEQ multiplex PCR, the TCRdb table keeps only in-frame clones and is missing some. The sample includes around 320,000 clones, 65% to 90% seen only once; the top ten take about 7%. Sequencing input: peripheral blood. These receptors originate from a human donor in a cohort sampled during active COVID-19.

The J gene is TRBJ1-1, the V gene TRBV10-3; D might be TRBD1 (5 bases). CDR3 length: 13 residues. The germline gives CDR1 ENHRY, CDR2 SYGVKD. Trimming pared 8 bases from V and 1 base from J, leaving 11 bases between. The CDR3 DNA reads as TGTGCCATCTCAATAGGGGAGAACACTGAAGCTTTCTTT. It translates to CAISIGENTEAFF.

V and J are TRBV24-1 and TRBJ2-3, with D maybe TRBD2 (6 bases). The CDR3 spans 15 residues. The V gene's germline CDR1 is KGHDR and CDR2 SFDVKD. Trimming removed 4 bases from V and 0 bases from J, with 10 bases in between. CDR3 protein: CATSERGFSTDTQYF. Here the CDR3 DNA reads TGTGCCACCAGTGAGCGGGGATTTAGCACAGATACGCAGTATTTT.

The chain is built from TRBV18 and TRBJ1-4, with D possibly TRBD1 on 5 matching bases. Trimming left V 3 bases short and J 8 bases short, with 16 bases between. CDR1 is KGHSH and CDR2 is LQKENI in the germline V gene. The CDR3 contains 15 residues. CDR3 in DNA: TGTGCCAGCTCACCGATAACCGGGACTTACGAAAAACTGTTTTTT. This sequence encodes CASSPITGTYEKLFF. Supplemented by reference TRBV18 and TRBJ1-4, the full variable domain reads NAGVMQNPRHLVRRRGQEARLRCSPMKGHSHVYWYRQLPEEGLKFMVYLQKENIIDESGMPKERFSAEFPKEGPSILRIQQVVRGDSAAYFCASSPITGTYEKLFFGSGTQLSVL.

V is TRBV9 and J is TRBJ2-7, with 11 bases fitting TRBD2. V lost 4 bases, J lost 1 base, and 10 bases stayed unmatched. This CDR3 spans 17 amino acids. Germline CDR1 SGDLS, CDR2 YYNGEE. The DNA of the CDR3 is TGTGCCAGCAGCCCCGAGGAGGGACTAGCGGCTTCCTACGAGCAGTACTTC. Translating gives CASSPEEGLAASYEQYF.

This clone has just one count. V and J are TRBV30 and TRBJ1-1; D gene unclear. This CDR3 comprises 14 residues. V shed 0 bases and J shed 14 bases, with 22 bases lying between them. The germline V gene has CDR1 GTSNPN and CDR2 SVGIG (reference sequence). The chain's CDR3 is CAWSVSPGVSPPFF. CDR3 coding DNA: TGTGCCTGGAGTGTTTCCCCCGGAGTGTCCCCCCCCTTCTTT.

The V gene is TRBV24-1, the J gene TRBJ1-1; maybe TRBD1 (5 bases). CDR3 length equals 12 residues. Germline values: CDR1 KGHDR, CDR2 SFDVKD. The V and J ends lost 3 bases and 6 bases respectively, with 7 bases between them. Written as DNA, the CDR3 is TGTGCCACCAGTGATCAGGGCGCTGAAGCTTTCTTT. Translated: CATSDQGAEAFF.

V is TRBV5-4 and J is TRBJ2-1; 8 bases map to TRBD2. V was pared by 5 bases and J by 7 bases, with 14 bases of the junction left unmatched. CDR3 length equals 16 residues. Per the germline V gene, CDR1 is SGHNT and CDR2 is YYREEE (reference sequence). The CDR3 is CASSPRGGLAGNEQFF. In DNA form, the CDR3 reads TGTGCCAGCAGTCCTAGAGGTGGGTTAGCGGGGAATGAGCAGTTCTTC.

The chain recombines TRBV9 with TRBJ2-2; perhaps TRBD1 as D (5 bases). Germline CDR1 is SGDLS and CDR2 is YYNGEE. Trimming pared 3 bases from V and 2 bases from J, leaving 8 bases between. The CDR3 is 14 residues long. The CDR3 protein is CASSGRGNTGELFF. Here the CDR3 DNA reads TGTGCCAGCAGCGGAAGGGGAAACACCGGGGAGCTGTTTTTT.

The CDR3 spells CATSDPGPDRGLREQFF. CDR3 coding DNA: TGTGCCACCAGTGATCCTGGGCCCGACAGGGGGCTGAGAGAGCAGTTCTTC. This chain uses TRBV24-1 with TRBJ2-1, with 10 bases matching TRBD1. This CDR3 has 17 residues. CDR1 KGHDR and CDR2 SFDVKD come from the germline V gene. Trimming removed 3 bases from V and 10 bases from J; junction bases left unmatched: 14.

This chain joins TRBV21-1 and TRBJ1-2; TRBD1, the table's D call, lacks a check against the DNA. TRBV21-1 is shown as a pseudogene. This CDR3 has 14 amino acids. CDR3 region: CASRAIGLRYGYTF. The DNA of the CDR3 is TGTGCCAGCAGAGCTATTGGGCTCCGCTATGGCTACACCTTC.

V gene TRBV7-2 combines with J gene TRBJ1-5; D is uncertain. Deletions cut 5 bases from V and 3 bases from J, with 8 bases between. The CDR3 runs 13 residues. CDR1 is SGHTA, CDR2 FQGNSA, per germline. The CDR3 DNA reads as TGTGCCAGCAGCCTAAACTACAATCAGCCCCAGCATTTT. Translation: CASSLNYNQPQHF.

Concerning this clone: Other nucleotide sequences from this sample produce the same CDR3. The chain uses TRBV5-1 and TRBJ2-1, with 12 nucleotides matching TRBD2. There are 16 residues in the CDR3. The V gene's germline CDR1 is SGHRS and CDR2 YFSETQ. J was trimmed by 1 base and V by 4 bases; bases with no gene match: 3. This CDR3 is CASSRLAGGSYNEQFF. Here the CDR3 DNA reads TGCGCCAGCAGCCGCCTAGCGGGGGGGTCCTACAATGAGCAGTTCTTC.

This chain links TRBV7-9 with TRBJ1-2; D possibly corresponds to TRBD1 (5 bases). The CDR3 is 13 amino acids. Germline lookup yields CDR1 SEHNR and CDR2 FQNEAQ (reference sequence). V was shortened by 5 bases and J by 6 bases, with 13 bases between the two germline ends. Written as DNA, the CDR3 is TGTGCCAGCAGCCACGCAACAGGAAATGGCTACACCTTC. Protein: CASSHATGNGYTF.

This chain joins TRBV5-1 and TRBJ2-7; unclear D gene. Between the trimmed V and J ends, which lost 4 bases and 2 bases, there was a span of 13 bases. CDR3 length: 14 residues. Germline V gene lookup returns CDR1 SGHRS and CDR2 YFSETQ. Written as DNA, the CDR3 is TGCGCCAGCAGCCTGGCAGGTTTTACCTACGAGCAGTACTTC. It yields the protein CASSLAGFTYEQYF.

The rearrangement uses TRBV7-2 and TRBJ1-2, with D uncertain. V dropped 5 bases and J dropped 5 bases, with 15 bases sitting between them. Germline assignment: CDR1 SGHTA and CDR2 FQGNSA. CDR3 length: 14 amino acids. The CDR3 loop is CASSALRGSYGYTF. DNA of the CDR3: TGTGCCAGCAGCGCCCTAAGAGGGTCGTATGGCTACACCTTC.

In its sample, this clone was seen once. The rearrangement uses TRBV19 and TRBJ2-2, with 8 bases fitting TRBD1. V shed 5 bases and J 1 base; nucleotides not matched to a gene: 0. The CDR3 spans 14 residues. CDR1 and CDR2 (germline): LNHDA, SQIVND (reference sequence). CDR3 nucleotide sequence: TGTGCCAGTAGTGGACAGGGGAACACCGGGGAGCTGTTTTTT. Translating it yields CASSGQGNTGELFF.

The chain carries TRBV6-5 and TRBJ2-1; D call uncertain. The length of the CDR3 is 14 residues. The germline CDR1 and CDR2 sequences are MNHEY and SVGAGI. Trimming shortened V by 4 bases and J by 9 bases, and 16 bases separated the two germline ends. The CDR3 region is CASSSEAARGEQFF. As DNA, the CDR3 is TGTGCCAGCAGTTCTGAAGCCGCGCGCGGTGAGCAGTTCTTC.

The CDR3 bases are TGTGCCTGGAGTGTTGGACAGTGGGGCTCTGGAAACACCATATATTTT. Protein product: CAWSVGQWGSGNTIYF. The chain combines TRBV30 with TRBJ1-3, with D perhaps TRBD1 (6 bases). This CDR3 is 16 amino acids long. V shed 0 bases and J shed 0 bases, with 12 bases lying between them. CDR1 and CDR2 from the germline V gene are GTSNPN and SVGIG (reference sequence).

This rearrangement joins TRBV12-3 or TRBV12-4 to TRBJ1-3, with 7 bases matching TRBD1. The junction had 8 bases not matched to a gene; V was cut back by 11 bases and J by 4 bases. CDR3 size: 13 residues. The CDR3 DNA follows: TGTGCCTGGGACAGACGAGGAGGAAACACCATATATTTT. Translation gives CAWDRRGGNTIYF.

The count of this clone is one. The rearrangement uses TRBV24-1 and TRBJ2-6; 11 bases are shared with TRBD1. Germline lookup yields CDR1 KGHDR and CDR2 SFDVKD. V trimming: 3 bases; J trimming: 4 bases; junction bases outside the gene matches: 7. This CDR3 contains 18 residues. CDR3 coding DNA: TGTGCCACCAGTGATCCAGGGACAGGGGGACGCGGGGCCAACGTCCTGACTTTC. It codes for CATSDPGTGGRGANVLTF.

The chain combines TRBV7-9 with TRBJ2-7; no reliable D call. The CDR3 spans 12 residues. V was trimmed by 2 bases and J by 4 bases, leaving 6 bases between them. The germline V gene has CDR1 SEHNR and CDR2 FQNEAQ (reference sequence). The CDR3 sequence: CASSLSRYEQYF. Here the CDR3 DNA reads TGTGCCAGCAGCTTATCTAGATACGAGCAGTACTTC.